Presented here are 11 T cell receptor beta chains from one specimen sequenced in a study of neurological immune-mediated disorders. TCRdb recomputed calls from the 5' RACE reads with MiXCR, one row per CDR3 protein. Among 120,000 or so distinct CDR3 sequences listed, 3.2% were seen once. The specimen sequenced was PBMCs. The receptor set was obtained from a woman between 25 and 40 years old with multiple sclerosis.

The table lists this clonotype with many counts. This rearrangement joins TRBV27 to TRBJ2-5, with no clear D. The V and J ends lost 0 bases and 7 bases respectively, with 9 bases between them. The CDR3 loop spans 13 amino acids. Per germline, CDR1 MNHEY and CDR2 SMNVEV (reference sequence). CDR3 sequence (DNA): TGTGCCAGCAGTTTATCCCGGGTGGGGACCCAGTACTTC. Protein product: CASSLSRVGTQYF.

This clonotype was seen many times. The rearrangement joins TRBV20-1 to TRBJ2-7; 10 positions match TRBD1. This CDR3 is built from 11 residues. J gave up 9 bases and V 5 bases, and 4 bases lay outside the gene matches. Germline V gene data show CDR1 as DFQATT and CDR2 as SNEGSKA (reference sequence). The CDR3, as DNA: TGCAGTGCTGACAGGGGGCTGAGGCAGTACTTC. Translating it yields CSADRGLRQYF.

The sample holds many counts of this clonotype. The gene calls are TRBV20-1 and TRBJ2-3; 8 bases match TRBD2. CDR3 size: 12 residues. Germline V gene lookup returns CDR1 DFQATT and CDR2 SNEGSKA (reference sequence). V gave up 6 bases and J gave up 8 bases; unmatched junction bases: 7. The CDR3 coding sequence is TGCAGTGCCGGAGCGGGAGAGGCTACGCAGTATTTT. Its protein product is CSAGAGEATQYF.

The CDR3 DNA follows: TGTGCCAGCAGCCAGTCCCCGGACATCTTCTACGAGCAGTACTTC. Translation gives CASSQSPDIFYEQYF. V usage is TRBV11-2 and J usage is TRBJ2-7, with TRBD1 as a possible D gene (5 bases). This CDR3 comprises 15 residues. Trimming pared 5 bases from V and 3 bases from J, leaving 17 bases between. Germline CDR1 SGHAT, CDR2 FQNNGV. Complete variable domain (other parts from reference TRBV11-2 and TRBJ2-7): EAGVAQSPRYKIIEKRQSVAFWCNPISGHATLYWYQQILGQGPKLLIQFQNNGVVDDSQLPKDRFSAERLKGVDSTLKIQPAKLEDSAVYLCASSQSPDIFYEQYFGPGTRLTVT.

This rearrangement joins TRBV5-1 to TRBJ1-1; D possibly corresponds to TRBD1 (6 bases). The V end lost 3 bases, the J end lost 0 bases, and 9 bases lay between the germline ends. The V gene's germline CDR1 is SGHRS and CDR2 YFSETQ. The length of the CDR3 is 14 residues. The CDR3 protein is CASSSRGMNTEAFF. The CDR3 nucleotides read TGCGCCAGCAGCTCCAGGGGAATGAACACTGAAGCTTTCTTT.

This clonotype was seen at least ten times. The J gene is TRBJ1-1, the V gene TRBV20-1; D not certain. V was trimmed by 6 bases and J by 10 bases, leaving 15 bases between them. CDR3 length equals 11 residues. Germline V gives CDR1 DFQATT, CDR2 SNEGSKA (reference sequence). The CDR3 sequence is CSALSLLGAFF. The DNA of the CDR3 is TGCAGTGCGCTCAGTTTGCTCGGAGCTTTCTTT.

This clonotype was detected ten times or more. The chain is built from TRBV10-3 and TRBJ2-1; D is ambiguous. There are 13 residues in the CDR3. Germline CDR1 ENHRY, CDR2 SYGVKD. The V end was cut by 6 bases, the J end by 1 base, with 7 bases between. The CDR3 sequence is CAIRQASYNEQFF. In DNA, the CDR3 is TGTGCCATCAGGCAGGCGTCCTACAATGAGCAGTTCTTC.

This clonotype appeared many times. This chain joins TRBV27 and TRBJ1-2; no clear D gene. There are 14 residues in the CDR3. Germline V lookup: CDR1 MNHEY, CDR2 SMNVEV (reference sequence). Trimming pared 6 bases from V and 1 base from J, leaving 12 bases between. CDR3 DNA sequence: TGTGCCAGCAGCCCCGGAAGGGTTAACTATGGCTACACCTTC. The encoded protein is CASSPGRVNYGYTF.

The table lists this clonotype with many counts. The chain has TRBV2 and TRBJ2-7, with unresolved D. Deletions cut 7 bases from V and 5 bases from J, with 6 bases between. CDR3 length equals 10 residues. Germline-derived CDR1 and CDR2 are SNHLY and FYNNEI. In nucleotides, the CDR3 is TGTGCCAGCAAACTCCACGAGCAGTACTTC. Encoded protein: CASKLHEQYF.

V gene TRBV14 combines with J gene TRBJ1-1, with 8 bases that match TRBD1. Trimming cost V 4 bases and J 1 base; bases outside gene matches: 5. CDR1 is SGHDN and CDR2 is FVKESK in the germline V gene. The CDR3 has 15 amino acids. CDR3 protein: CASSLRTGSNTEAFF. Here the CDR3 DNA reads TGTGCCAGCAGCCTTCGGACAGGGTCGAACACTGAAGCTTTCTTT.

This clonotype came up many times. The chain uses TRBV4-1 and TRBJ2-7; 8 bases fit TRBD2. This CDR3 contains 15 residues. CDR1 is MGHRA and CDR2 is YSYEKL in the germline V gene. The J segment lost 6 bases and the V segment lost 3 bases, leaving 10 bases of the junction unmatched. CDR3 sequence: CASSHLGRGAVEQYF. The CDR3 nucleotides are TGCGCCAGCAGCCACCTCGGGAGGGGGGCTGTCGAGCAGTACTTC.